This is a list of T cell receptor beta chains from one sample in a study of T cells after yellow fever vaccination. TCRdb independently ran MiXCR on the 5' RACE reads; one entry per CDR3 protein. Here the sample spans 450,000 to 650,000 distinct CDR3 sequences, roughly 13% being singletons. The sequenced sample was PBMCs, obtained on the day of the yellow fever booster vaccination. These receptors all stem from a man aged 25 to 40 who received the YFV17D yellow fever vaccine. Both conserved end residues are trimmed from each CDR3. A D gene is named only where the DNA matches it firmly.

v_call,d_call,j_call,cdr3_aa
TRBV28,.,TRBJ2-1,ASSPGFFGEQF
TRBV5-4,.,TRBJ1-1,ASSSGRRSKAF
TRBV19,.,TRBJ2-1,ASSIGAANEQF
TRBV7-8,.,TRBJ2-7,ASSSLRGTLYEQY
TRBV7-2,.,TRBJ2-7,ASSLGPEGYEQY
TRBV20-1,.,TRBJ2-7,SARPGGSYEQY
TRBV29-1,.,TRBJ2-1,SLTSSDEQF
TRBV12-3/TRBV12-4,TRBD2,TRBJ2-2,ASVRLAGEMNTGELF
TRBV7-2,TRBD2,TRBJ2-7,ASSAVPGLAVDSEQY
TRBV28,.,TRBJ2-1,ASTRGGLGNEQF